These T cell receptor beta chains were read from a single sample in a study of spatial heterogeneity in lung cancer. From the 5' RACE reads, TCRdb called clonotypes with MiXCR, one entry per CDR3 protein. The sample contains over 4,000 distinct CDR3 sequences, 25% to 35% of which appear only once. The material was lung tumor tissue, obtained at surgery. These receptors were collected from a female donor with early-stage non-small cell lung cancer. The CDR3 runs from the conserved cysteine through the conserved F or W. D genes are given only for firm matches. Not every row has a clone size; where given, it reads once, few, many or a size class.

clone_size,d_call,j_call,v_call,cdr3_nt,cdr3_aa
.,.,TRBJ2-3,TRBV20-1,TGCAGTGCCCAGGACAGTAGCACAGATACGCAGTATTTT,CSAQDSSTDTQYF
.,.,TRBJ1-5,TRBV9,TGTGCCAGCAGCGTAGGGCAGAATCAGCCCCAGCATTTT,CASSVGQNQPQHF
.,.,TRBJ1-2,TRBV12-1,TGTGCCAGCAGCTTTGAAGGTCGGGTTAACTATGGCTACACCTTC,CASSFEGRVNYGYTF
.,.,TRBJ2-2,TRBV4-2,TGTGCCAGCAGCCAAGATAGGAAAAACCCGGGGACCGGGGAGCTGTTTTTT,CASSQDRKNPGTGELFF
hyperexpanded,.,TRBJ2-5,TRBV9,TGTGCCAGCAGCGTAGAGGGTAGCGGCCTTGGGGAGACCCAGTACTTC,CASSVEGSGLGETQYF
many,.,TRBJ2-3,TRBV11-2,TGTGCCAGCAGTTCACGCTGGGGGGGCCACGGAGATACGCAGTATTTT,CASSSRWGGHGDTQYF
.,.,TRBJ2-5,TRBV30,TGTGCCTGGAGTGTACCGGTGTCAGGCAAACAAGAGACCCAGTACTTC,CAWSVPVSGKQETQYF
medium-sized,.,TRBJ2-7,TRBV19,TGTGCCAGTAGTATGAGGGACTCCTACGAGCAGTACTTC,CASSMRDSYEQYF
many,TRBD2,TRBJ2-2,TRBV7-9,TGTGCCAGCAGCAGTACTAGCGGGGGACCGAACACCGGGGAGCTGTTTTTT,CASSSTSGGPNTGELFF
few,.,TRBJ1-2,TRBV14,TGTGCCAGCAGCCAAGATAAGACGTATGGCTACACCTTC,CASSQDKTYGYTF
medium-sized,.,TRBJ2-7,TRBV4-2,TGTGCCAGCAGCCGGGAAGGGGGTTACGAGCAGTACTTC,CASSREGGYEQYF
.,.,TRBJ1-6,TRBV6-6,TGTGCCACTTCGGTTAATAATTCACCCCTCCACTTT,CATSVNNSPLHF
many,.,TRBJ1-2,TRBV20-1,TGCAGTGCCCCGGAGGCAGCTAACTATGGCTACACCTTC,CSAPEAANYGYTF
medium-sized,TRBD2,TRBJ2-2,TRBV18,TGTGCCAGCTCACCGATTTCGGGACTAGCGGGGGTCCTAGACAAGAACACCGGGGAGCTGTTTTTT,CASSPISGLAGVLDKNTGELFF